This T cell receptor (beta chain) was found in a study of blood T cell repertoires in COVID-19. V lost 3 bases, J lost 6 bases, and 7 bases stayed unmatched. Germline CDR1 reads KGHSH; CDR2 reads LQKENI. The CDR3 contains 15 residues. Using immunoSEQ multiplex PCR, the repertoire was profiled, and TCRdb retains in-frame clones only, with some absent. The sample comprises under 450,000 clones, about 91% of which are singletons, and about 12% rests with the top ten. It was during active infection that Seattle patients were enrolled and then longitudinally followed. The sample taken for sequencing was peripheral blood. The receptor comes from a woman aged 50 to 60 with COVID-19, enrolled during active disease. The rearrangement uses TRBV18 and TRBJ1-4; 7 bases are shared with TRBD1. Here the CDR3 reads CASSPDDRDDEKLFF. CDR3 nucleotide sequence: TGTGCCAGCTCACCCGACGACAGGGATGATGAAAAACTGTTTTTT. Full variable domain (outside the CDR3, taken from reference TRBV18 and TRBJ1-4): NAGVMQNPRHLVRRRGQEARLRCSPMKGHSHVYWYRQLPEEGLKFMVYLQKENIIDESGMPKERFSAEFPKEGPSILRIQQVVRGDSAAYFCASSPDDRDDEKLFFGSGTQLSVL.